This T cell receptor beta chain derives from a study of cytomegalovirus exposure and HLA in healthy donors (dated by TCRdb to 2017 to 2019). About the full investigation: An earlier analysis of approximately 590 of the donors reported approximately 300 Gb of sequence data and around 120 million unique TCR beta sequences from 190 million or so T cells. An early release that covered more than 550 HLA-typed donors contained about 300 gigabases of sequencing data and 85 million to 100 million unique TCR sequences. Of the 398 genotyped donors, around 81% fell in the genetic ancestry cluster associated with self-reported Caucasian donors. The aim of the study was to test whether cataloging public T cell receptors could identify signatures of past pathogen exposure. The study used immunosequencing to profile the T cell repertoires of 666 subjects and linked those repertoires to cytomegalovirus serostatus. In addition to the first cohort of 666 subjects, a separate validation cohort of 120 different subjects was used. High-throughput TCR immunosequencing, statistical association of individual TCRs with disease status, and machine learning were combined to predict cytomegalovirus infection status. In a later analysis, previously published TCR beta repertoires from 600 to 850 donors were re-analyzed and high-resolution HLA genotyping was added so that TCR occurrence patterns could be studied. In the later analysis, no new phenotypic data were used to find candidate immune exposures; instead, reliance was placed on TCR beta sequences and their occurrence across donors. An earlier analysis of fewer than 750 of the donors used high-throughput TCR beta sequencing to judge whether each TCR beta V gene segment behaved as functional or pseudogenic. Donor age, sex, ethnicity and CMV serostatus were collected together with the repertoire data. A later genetic analysis took genome-wide SNP genotypes for about three fifths of the 666 donors and used that subset as a discovery cohort. Every discovery cohort repertoire had been produced on one sequencing platform. Both class I and class II loci were covered by HLA typing, at four-digit resolution. The number of donors typed differed by locus, with roughly 620-630 for A, B, C, DRB1 and DQB1, over 500 for DQA1, nearly 610 for DPA1, and some 470 for DPB1. Roughly five DR-DQ haplotypes were treated as single units for association and clustering because of strong linkage in the cohort. Among some 410 genotyped donors of the cohort, an average of approximately 250,000 unique TCR beta nucleotide sequences were sequenced per donor, around 20% of them non-productive. Findings and caveats that apply to the study as a whole: A later genetic analysis associated a missense DCLRE1C variant with V-gene and J-gene trimming of TCR beta chains, and an independent cohort replicated the association. A cluster of highly shared sequence variants was judged likely to represent a technical artifact of the sequencing pipeline. Most TCR sequences were seen in very few donors, while some public TCRs were found in many individuals. Compared with the roughly 720-donor mean, donors in an Asian-associated ancestry cluster had fewer N-insertions in productive TCRs, according to a later genetic analysis. Linkage disequilibrium might explain the correlated functional status among segregating V segments, but an unknown experimental factor could not be ruled out. The classifier was reported to diagnose cytomegalovirus status with high specificity and sensitivity in both the original cohort and the validation cohort. A later analysis found that HLA-associated TCR beta chains were more clonally expanded and had lower generation probabilities than equally common non-associated chains. In a later analysis, 16,951 TCR beta sequences were associated with specific HLA alleles at a false discovery rate of 0.05. In a later analysis, several top co-occurrence clusters were reported to appear linked to parvovirus B19, influenza, CMV and Epstein-Barr virus. This cohort had only TCR beta chains sequenced, and the lack of alpha or paired-chain data limited which features could be detected. In an earlier analysis of more than 500 of the donors, most TCR beta V segments appeared in productive rearrangements about 87% or about 30% of the time, broadly matching IMGT annotations. In a later analysis, the rate of TCR association differed among HLA loci, with DRB1 alleles having the most associated TCRs and HLA-C alleles having the fewest. When HLA alleles, especially DR and DQ, strongly co-occurred, TCR associations were difficult to assign to individual alleles. The earlier analysis of 450 to 700 of the donors excluded 15 to 20 rarely observed V segments, including chromosome 9 orphons, because counts were too low. Because some donors lacked HLA typing at each locus, the association tests relied only on the typed subset. In the study, about 150 TCR beta chains were listed as associated with cytomegalovirus. According to the authors, the approach could potentially be generalized to other disease states and immunological phenotypes. A further reported finding was that TCR beta sequences accurately predicted the HLA-A and HLA-B alleles for most subjects in the first cohort. Most CMV-associated TCR beta chains appeared to be HLA-restricted in a later analysis, and the HLA associations seemed to be driven largely by CMV exposure. A few of the identified cytomegalovirus-associated TCR beta chains were confirmed in vitro to be specific for cytomegalovirus antigens. Because the 87-base-pair reads could not distinguish some IMGT-functional V segments, including TRBV6-2 and TRBV6-3, those segments were excluded. The only immune exposure information available for the cohort was CMV serostatus. Roughly uniform sequencing depth across donors was assumed in presence/absence analyses, although this assumption may not hold.

The cohort comprised under 700 healthy bone marrow donors. At the time of sampling, every cohort member was nominally healthy, though immune exposures that went unrecorded were likely present. The donor tested CMV seropositive and was one of the 289 seropositive cohort members. A peripheral blood sample was collected from each donor, and TCR beta sequencing was performed on peripheral blood mononuclear cells. Genomic DNA was extracted from the blood cell samples with the Qiagen DNeasy Blood Extraction Kit. Library construction relied on the immunoSEQ multiplex PCR assay. For the multiplex PCR, a mixture combining 60 forward primers for TCR Vbeta segments and 13 reverse primers for TCR Jbeta segments was used. The CDR3 region of rearranged TCR beta genes was amplified from genomic DNA by a multiplex PCR assay. The Illumina HiSeq System was used to sequence the amplified TCR beta libraries as 87-base-pair reads. The authors' analysis ran thus. A later analysis tallied roughly 76 million unique TCR beta chains across the 550 to 850 repertoires, and roughly 11 million of those chains were shared by two or more donors. Raw reads were error-corrected and collapsed into unique sequences with a nearest-neighbor algorithm that merged closely related sequences to remove PCR and sequencing errors. CDR3 sequences were aligned to IMGT reference sequences to assign V, D and J gene segments. For a sequence to be retained, a match of at least six nucleotides to both a V gene segment and a J gene segment was required. A rearrangement was called productive if the CDR3 had no stop codons and remained in frame with V and J, and every other rearrangement was called non-productive. Following IMGT convention, CDR3 was defined as the stretch from the second conserved V-encoded cysteine up to the conserved J-encoded phenylalanine. In an earlier analysis of 587 of the donors, sequences lacking an unambiguous match to a single V gene segment were excluded. In an earlier analysis of 587 of the donors, a V segment was called functional when productive rearrangements were above 56.7%, and segregating when the standard deviation between donors exceeded 5%. A statistical classification framework was built for diagnosing cytomegalovirus status from the catalog of TCR beta chain sequences. V and J gene assignment, in a later analysis, came from comparing TCR nucleotide sequences with IMGT/GENE-DB human TR gene sequences. Using the TCRdist pipeline, a later analysis assigned CDR3 sequences along with most-parsimonious VDJ recombination scenarios. In a later analysis, each TCR beta chain was defined by its CDR3 amino acid sequence together with its V-gene family, and reads lacking a unique V-gene family were excluded. A later analysis removed 450 to 600 highly shared, low-generation-probability nucleotide sequences to deal with suspected cross-contamination and a sequencing artifact. In a later analysis, a clonal expansion index was calculated for each public chain from normalized within-repertoire ranks of inferred template counts. In a later analysis, generation probabilities were computed with a VDJ recombination model fitted to out-of-frame rearrangements, and the resulting probabilities were checked against IGoR. In a later analysis, hypergeometric tests were used to score TCR-TCR, TCR-HLA and TCR-CMV co-occurrence, with a repertoire-size bias correction applied to TCR pairs. False discovery rates were estimated in a later analysis by permuting HLA or CMV assignments 20 times. In a later analysis, co-occurring TCRs were grouped using DBSCAN, with TCRdist sequence similarity added in when clustering inside HLA-allele-positive subsets. Repertoires with fewer than 30,000 or more than 120,000 public chains, plus five repertoires with anomalous nucleotide sharing, were excluded from co-occurrence clustering. Entries here come from immuneACCESS through TCRdb and include only in-frame sequences with V and J called. Some clones fail to appear in such tables; in the studies checked, an unresolved V gene covers under half of the shortfall, and the cause of the remainder is unknown. That table supplies the V and J calls and clone size; D and trimming were determined from the DNA. Present in this sample are approximately 110,000 clones, around two thirds of which were seen just once. The ten largest clonotypes hold approximately 3.8% of the sample.

Concerning this clone itself: The antigen it binds to is not known. There are no base qualities to consult, and no much larger clone falls within one base.

Reading the germline V gene gives CDR1 SNHLY and CDR2 FYNNEI. The CDR3 sequence holds 12 residues, the cysteine and phenylalanine included. The DNA shown is the 36-base CDR3, in frame from base 1. V and J lose 1 base and 10 bases, and a span of 10 bases separates them. This chain is built from TRBV2 and TRBJ1-1; the D region possibly corresponds to TRBD1 (6 bases align). This clonotype originated in a man between 25 and 39 years old in good health and CMV-seropositive. Source material: PBMCs. The nucleotides read TGTGCCAGCAGTGAAGACAGGGCGGGAGCTTTCTTT. Translated, it reads CASSEDRAGAFF.